The rows below give T cell receptor beta chains drawn from one sample of a study of blood T cell repertoires in COVID-19. Here immunoSEQ multiplex PCR was the method, and the copy in TCRdb shows in-frame clones only, minus some. The sample holds 200,000 or so clones, roughly 80% seen once. The material sequenced was peripheral blood. These receptors were collected from a woman aged 60-75 years with acute or convalescent COVID-19. CDR3s include the opening cysteine and the closing phenylalanine or tryptophan. D genes are given only for firm matches. Only part of the rows carry a size: once, few, many, or a class if the clone is expanded.

d_call: TRBD2; j_call: TRBJ2-3; v_call: TRBV30; clone_size: .; cdr3_length: 15; cdr3_nt: TGTGCCTGGAGCTTCCTAGCGGGGGGGCCTGGTACGCAGTATTTT; cdr3_aa: CAWSFLAGGPGTQYF
d_call: TRBD1; j_call: TRBJ1-2; v_call: TRBV7-8; clone_size: .; cdr3_length: 14; cdr3_nt: TGTGCCAGCAGCTCTACCTCAGGGGGCTTCGGCTACACCTTC; cdr3_aa: CASSSTSGGFGYTF
d_call: TRBD2; j_call: TRBJ2-1; v_call: TRBV16; clone_size: .; cdr3_length: 15; cdr3_nt: TGTGCCAGCAGCCGAGCGGGGGGTCTCGGCAATGAGCAGTTCTTC; cdr3_aa: CASSRAGGLGNEQFF
d_call: .; j_call: TRBJ2-1; v_call: TRBV19; clone_size: .; cdr3_length: 14; cdr3_nt: TGTGCCAGTAGTACGGCAGGGATTGGGAATGAGCAGTTCTTC; cdr3_aa: CASSTAGIGNEQFF
d_call: .; j_call: TRBJ1-1; v_call: TRBV7-2; clone_size: .; cdr3_length: 14; cdr3_nt: TGTGCCAGCACCCTGAGTCGGGGTAACACTGAAGCTTTCTTT; cdr3_aa: CASTLSRGNTEAFF
d_call: .; j_call: TRBJ1-6; v_call: TRBV7-2; clone_size: .; cdr3_length: 14; cdr3_nt: TGTGCCAGCAGCTTAGCGCTCAGTGATTCACCCCTCCACTTT; cdr3_aa: CASSLALSDSPLHF
d_call: TRBD1; j_call: TRBJ1-1; v_call: TRBV2; clone_size: .; cdr3_length: 16; cdr3_nt: TGTGCCAGCACCAGGGACAGCATCGCAGGACCAGCCCGGGCTTTCTTT; cdr3_aa: CASTRDSIAGPARAFF
d_call: .; j_call: TRBJ1-1; v_call: TRBV7-9; clone_size: .; cdr3_length: 15; cdr3_nt: TGTGCCAGCAGCTTAAAGGGGGAATGGAGCACTGAAGCTTTCTTT; cdr3_aa: CASSLKGEWSTEAFF
d_call: .; j_call: TRBJ1-2; v_call: TRBV2; clone_size: .; cdr3_length: 16; cdr3_nt: TGTGCCAGCAGTGAGCCTCCCGCGACAAGAAGCTATGGCTACACCTTC; cdr3_aa: CASSEPPATRSYGYTF
d_call: .; j_call: TRBJ1-3; v_call: TRBV6-5; clone_size: once; cdr3_length: 15; cdr3_nt: TGTGCCAGCAGTTACTCGCAGACTCCTGGAAACACCATATATTTT; cdr3_aa: CASSYSQTPGNTIYF
d_call: TRBD2; j_call: TRBJ2-1; v_call: TRBV5-1; clone_size: .; cdr3_length: 16; cdr3_nt: TGCGCCAGCAGCCGAACCGGAGGACTAGCCATGGATGAGCAGTTCTTC; cdr3_aa: CASSRTGGLAMDEQFF
d_call: TRBD2; j_call: TRBJ2-4; v_call: TRBV9; clone_size: .; cdr3_length: 15; cdr3_nt: TGTGCCAGCAGCGCTTCTAGCGGGAACAAAAACATTCAGTACTTC; cdr3_aa: CASSASSGNKNIQYF
d_call: .; j_call: TRBJ2-6; v_call: TRBV10-3; clone_size: .; cdr3_length: 16; cdr3_nt: TGTGCCATCAGTGAGACCGAGCACTCTGGGGCCAACGTCCTGACTTTC; cdr3_aa: CAISETEHSGANVLTF
d_call: .; j_call: TRBJ2-6; v_call: TRBV5-1; clone_size: .; cdr3_length: 15; cdr3_nt: TGCGCCAGCAGCCGCGTCAACTCTGGGGCCAACGTCCTGACTTTC; cdr3_aa: CASSRVNSGANVLTF
d_call: .; j_call: TRBJ1-2; v_call: TRBV5-6; clone_size: .; cdr3_length: 14; cdr3_nt: TGTGCCAGCAGCTTGCCAGGAAGCCGCCATGGCTACACCTTC; cdr3_aa: CASSLPGSRHGYTF
d_call: .; j_call: TRBJ1-2; v_call: TRBV10-1; clone_size: .; cdr3_length: 17; cdr3_nt: TGCGCCAGCAGTGAGTTCCCCCACGGACTGCCAATTTATGGCTACACCTTC; cdr3_aa: CASSEFPHGLPIYGYTF
d_call: .; j_call: TRBJ2-6; v_call: TRBV3-1/TRBV3-2; clone_size: .; cdr3_length: 16; cdr3_nt: TGTGCCAGCACCCTGCGGGTGGGCTCTGGGGCCAACGTCCTGACTTTC; cdr3_aa: CASTLRVGSGANVLTF
d_call: TRBD1; j_call: TRBJ1-3; v_call: TRBV3-1/TRBV3-2; clone_size: .; cdr3_length: 16; cdr3_nt: TGTGCCAGCAGCCAATACCGGGACAGCTCTGGAAACACCATATATTTT; cdr3_aa: CASSQYRDSSGNTIYF
d_call: .; j_call: TRBJ2-7; v_call: TRBV18; clone_size: .; cdr3_length: 16; cdr3_nt: TGTGCCAGCTCACCGGCGGGGCTAGCGATAAACTACGAGCAGTACTTC; cdr3_aa: CASSPAGLAINYEQYF
d_call: .; j_call: TRBJ2-1; v_call: TRBV29-1; clone_size: .; cdr3_length: 14; cdr3_nt: TGCAGCGTCCGGACAGGACTATCATACAATGAGCAGTTCTTC; cdr3_aa: CSVRTGLSYNEQFF
d_call: .; j_call: TRBJ2-3; v_call: TRBV9; clone_size: .; cdr3_length: 15; cdr3_nt: TGTGCCAGCCCCCGCTTGCGGGGACTCACAGATACGCAGTATTTT; cdr3_aa: CASPRLRGLTDTQYF
d_call: TRBD1; j_call: TRBJ2-2; v_call: TRBV6-5; clone_size: .; cdr3_length: 14; cdr3_nt: TGTGCCAGCAGGCTGACAGGGCCGAACGGGGAGCTGTTTTTT; cdr3_aa: CASRLTGPNGELFF
d_call: TRBD1; j_call: TRBJ2-1; v_call: TRBV20-1; clone_size: .; cdr3_length: 14; cdr3_nt: TGCAGTGCTAGTAAGGGGACAGGGGGAATCGAGCAGTTCTTC; cdr3_aa: CSASKGTGGIEQFF
d_call: .; j_call: TRBJ2-3; v_call: TRBV5-1; clone_size: .; cdr3_length: 15; cdr3_nt: TGCGCCAGCAGCTTGGGGGGACATAGCACAGATACGCAGTATTTT; cdr3_aa: CASSLGGHSTDTQYF
d_call: TRBD1; j_call: TRBJ1-3; v_call: TRBV5-4; clone_size: .; cdr3_length: 16; cdr3_nt: TGTGCCAGCAGCTTGGCCACAGGGGTTGCTGGAAACACCATATATTTT; cdr3_aa: CASSLATGVAGNTIYF
d_call: .; j_call: TRBJ1-1; v_call: TRBV25-1; clone_size: .; cdr3_length: 13; cdr3_nt: TGTGCCAGCACTAGGATGGGGGGCACTGAAGCTTTCTTT; cdr3_aa: CASTRMGGTEAFF
d_call: .; j_call: TRBJ1-5; v_call: TRBV6-1; clone_size: once; cdr3_length: 14; cdr3_nt: TGTGCCAGCAGTGAACCAGGGGCCGGTCAGCCCCAGCATTTT; cdr3_aa: CASSEPGAGQPQHF
d_call: .; j_call: TRBJ2-3; v_call: TRBV15; clone_size: .; cdr3_length: 15; cdr3_nt: TGTGCCACCAGCCAGAGACGGGAAATCACAGATACGCAGTATTTT; cdr3_aa: CATSQRREITDTQYF
d_call: .; j_call: TRBJ2-7; v_call: TRBV4-1; clone_size: .; cdr3_length: 14; cdr3_nt: TGCGCCAGCAGCCAATCGAGCGGCGCCTACGAGCAGTACTTC; cdr3_aa: CASSQSSGAYEQYF
d_call: .; j_call: TRBJ1-5; v_call: TRBV19; clone_size: .; cdr3_length: 14; cdr3_nt: TGTGCCAGTAGTTCAGGGCCTAGCAATCAGCCCCAGCATTTT; cdr3_aa: CASSSGPSNQPQHF
d_call: .; j_call: TRBJ1-2; v_call: TRBV30; clone_size: .; cdr3_length: 14; cdr3_nt: TGTGCCTGGAGTGTAGGTGGCCGCGGCGATGGCTACACCTTC; cdr3_aa: CAWSVGGRGDGYTF
d_call: TRBD1; j_call: TRBJ1-3; v_call: TRBV19; clone_size: .; cdr3_length: 12; cdr3_nt: TGTGCCAGTATTCGACAGGGAGGCACCATATATTTT; cdr3_aa: CASIRQGGTIYF